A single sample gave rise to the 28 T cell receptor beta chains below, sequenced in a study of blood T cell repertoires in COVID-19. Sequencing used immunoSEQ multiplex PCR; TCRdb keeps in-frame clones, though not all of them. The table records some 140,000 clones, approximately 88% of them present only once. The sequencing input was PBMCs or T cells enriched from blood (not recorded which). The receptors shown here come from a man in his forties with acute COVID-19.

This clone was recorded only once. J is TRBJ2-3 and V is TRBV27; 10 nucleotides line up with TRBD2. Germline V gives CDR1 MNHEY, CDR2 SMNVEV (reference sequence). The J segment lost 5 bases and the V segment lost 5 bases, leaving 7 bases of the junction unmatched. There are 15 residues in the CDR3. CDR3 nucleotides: TGTGCCAGCAGTCGAGCGGGGGGGCCAGGAGATACGCAGTATTTT. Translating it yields CASSRAGGPGDTQYF.

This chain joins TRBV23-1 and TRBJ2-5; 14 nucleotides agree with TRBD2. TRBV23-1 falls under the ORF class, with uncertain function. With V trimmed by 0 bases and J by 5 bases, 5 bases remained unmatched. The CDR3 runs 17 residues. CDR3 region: CASSQSTSGRVGETQYF. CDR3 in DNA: TGCGCCAGCAGTCAATCGACTAGCGGGAGGGTGGGGGAGACCCAGTACTTC.

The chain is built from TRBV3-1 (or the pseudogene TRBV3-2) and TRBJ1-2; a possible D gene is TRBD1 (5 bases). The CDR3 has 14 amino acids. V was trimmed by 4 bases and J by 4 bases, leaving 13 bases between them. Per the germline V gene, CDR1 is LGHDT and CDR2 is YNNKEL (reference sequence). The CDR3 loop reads CASSPVGASYGYTF. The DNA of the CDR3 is TGTGCCAGCAGCCCCGTAGGGGCATCCTATGGCTACACCTTC.

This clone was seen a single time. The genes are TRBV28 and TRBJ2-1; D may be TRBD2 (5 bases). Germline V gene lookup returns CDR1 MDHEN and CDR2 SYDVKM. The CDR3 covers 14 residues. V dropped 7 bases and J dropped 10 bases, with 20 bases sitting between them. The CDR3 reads CASTSMRASPEQFF. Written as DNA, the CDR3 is TGTGCCAGCACCTCTATGAGGGCCTCTCCCGAGCAGTTCTTC.

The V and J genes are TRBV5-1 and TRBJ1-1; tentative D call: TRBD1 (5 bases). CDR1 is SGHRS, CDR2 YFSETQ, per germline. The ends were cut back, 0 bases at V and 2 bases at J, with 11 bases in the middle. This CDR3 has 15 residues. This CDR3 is CASSLAPGLNTEAFF. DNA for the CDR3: TGCGCCAGCAGCTTGGCCCCAGGGCTAAACACTGAAGCTTTCTTT.

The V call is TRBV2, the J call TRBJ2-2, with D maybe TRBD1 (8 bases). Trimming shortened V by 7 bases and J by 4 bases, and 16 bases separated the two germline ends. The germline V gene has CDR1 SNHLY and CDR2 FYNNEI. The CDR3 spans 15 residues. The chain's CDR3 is CASTLDREGTGELFF. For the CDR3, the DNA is TGTGCCAGCACCCTGGACAGGGAGGGCACCGGGGAGCTGTTTTTT.

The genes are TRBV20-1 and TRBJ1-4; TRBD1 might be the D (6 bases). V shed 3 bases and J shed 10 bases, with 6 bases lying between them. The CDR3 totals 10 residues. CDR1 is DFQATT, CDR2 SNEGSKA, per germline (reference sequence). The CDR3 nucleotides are TGCAGTGCTAGGGGGGCAAAACTGTTTTTT. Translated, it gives CSARGAKLFF.

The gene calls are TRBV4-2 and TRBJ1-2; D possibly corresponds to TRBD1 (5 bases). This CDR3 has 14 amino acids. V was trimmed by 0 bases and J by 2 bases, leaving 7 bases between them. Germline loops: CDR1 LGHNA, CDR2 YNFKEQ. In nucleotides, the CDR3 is TGTGCCAGCAGCCAAGACCGGGGGAACTATGGCTACACCTTC. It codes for CASSQDRGNYGYTF.

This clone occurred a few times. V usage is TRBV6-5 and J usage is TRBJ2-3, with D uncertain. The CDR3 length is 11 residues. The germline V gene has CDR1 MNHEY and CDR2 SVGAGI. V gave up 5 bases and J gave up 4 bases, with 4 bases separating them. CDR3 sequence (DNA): TGTGCCAGCAGTCGGGCAGATACGCAGTATTTT. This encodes CASSRADTQYF.

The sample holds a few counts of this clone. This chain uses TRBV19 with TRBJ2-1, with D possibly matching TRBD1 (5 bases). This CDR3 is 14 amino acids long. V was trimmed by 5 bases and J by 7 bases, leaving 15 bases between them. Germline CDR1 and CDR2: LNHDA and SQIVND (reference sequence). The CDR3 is CASSAQGIGNEQFF. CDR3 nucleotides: TGTGCCAGTAGTGCCCAGGGAATAGGGAATGAGCAGTTCTTC.

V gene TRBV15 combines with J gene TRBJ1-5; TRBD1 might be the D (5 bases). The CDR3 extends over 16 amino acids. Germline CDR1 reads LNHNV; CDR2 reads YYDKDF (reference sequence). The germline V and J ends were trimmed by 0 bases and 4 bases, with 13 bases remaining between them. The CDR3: CATSRDRRQGNQPQHF. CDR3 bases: TGTGCCACCAGCAGAGATCGGCGTCAGGGAAATCAGCCCCAGCATTTT. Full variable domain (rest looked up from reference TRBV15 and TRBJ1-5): DAMVIQNPRYQVTQFGKPVTLSCSQTLNHNVMYWYQQKSSQAPKLLFHYYDKDFNNEADTPDNFQSRRPNTSFCFLDIRSPGLGDTAMYLCATSRDRRQGNQPQHFGDGTRLSIL.

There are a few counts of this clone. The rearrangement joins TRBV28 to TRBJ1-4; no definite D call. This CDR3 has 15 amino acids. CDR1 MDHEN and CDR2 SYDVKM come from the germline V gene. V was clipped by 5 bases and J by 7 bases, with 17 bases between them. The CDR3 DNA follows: TGTGCCAGCAGTGTTGGAGGGTCTAACGGTGAAAAACTGTTTTTT. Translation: CASSVGGSNGEKLFF.

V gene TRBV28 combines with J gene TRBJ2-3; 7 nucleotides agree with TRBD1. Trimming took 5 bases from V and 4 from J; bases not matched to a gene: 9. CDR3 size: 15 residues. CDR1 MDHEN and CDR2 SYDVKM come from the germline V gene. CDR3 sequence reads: CASSGEGAGADTQYF. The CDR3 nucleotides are TGTGCCAGCAGTGGAGAGGGGGCTGGGGCAGATACGCAGTATTTT.

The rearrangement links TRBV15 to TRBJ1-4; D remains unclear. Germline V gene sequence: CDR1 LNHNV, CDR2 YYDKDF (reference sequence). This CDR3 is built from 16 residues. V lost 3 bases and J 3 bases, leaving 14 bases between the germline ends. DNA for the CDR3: TGTGCCACCAGCAGTAACTGGGAGAGGTCTAATGAAAAACTGTTTTTT. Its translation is CATSSNWERSNEKLFF.

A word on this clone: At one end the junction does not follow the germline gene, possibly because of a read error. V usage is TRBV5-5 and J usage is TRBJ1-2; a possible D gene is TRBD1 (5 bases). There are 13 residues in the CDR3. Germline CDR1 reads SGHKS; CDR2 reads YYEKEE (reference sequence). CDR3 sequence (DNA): TGTGCCAGCAGTCCCTCAGGGAACTATGGCTGCACCTTC. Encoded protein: CASSPSGNYGCTF.

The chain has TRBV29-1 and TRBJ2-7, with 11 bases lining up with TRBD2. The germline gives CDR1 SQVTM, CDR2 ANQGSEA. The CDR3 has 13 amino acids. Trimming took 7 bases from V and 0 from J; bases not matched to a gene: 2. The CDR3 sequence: CSAGTSGSYEQYF. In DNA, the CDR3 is TGCAGCGCTGGGACTAGCGGCTCCTACGAGCAGTACTTC.

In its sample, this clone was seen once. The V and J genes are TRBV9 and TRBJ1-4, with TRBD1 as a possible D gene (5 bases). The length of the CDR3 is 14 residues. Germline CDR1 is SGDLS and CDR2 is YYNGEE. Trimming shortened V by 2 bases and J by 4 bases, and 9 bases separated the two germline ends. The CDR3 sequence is CASSVTVLNEKLFF. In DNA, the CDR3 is TGTGCCAGCAGCGTGACAGTCCTTAATGAAAAACTGTTTTTT.

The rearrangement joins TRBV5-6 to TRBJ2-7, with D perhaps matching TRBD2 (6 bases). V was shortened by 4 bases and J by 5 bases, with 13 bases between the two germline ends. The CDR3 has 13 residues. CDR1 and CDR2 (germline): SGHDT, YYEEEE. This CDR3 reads CASSEGGVDEQYF. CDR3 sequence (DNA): TGTGCCAGCAGCGAGGGAGGCGTTGACGAGCAGTACTTC.

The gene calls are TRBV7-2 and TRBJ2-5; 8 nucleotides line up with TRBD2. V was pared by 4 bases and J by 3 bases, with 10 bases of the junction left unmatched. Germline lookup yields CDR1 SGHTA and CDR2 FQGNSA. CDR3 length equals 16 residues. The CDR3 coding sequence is TGTGCCAGCAGCTCGTCCAGCGTACTAGCGGAAGAGACCCAGTACTTC. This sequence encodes CASSSSSVLAEETQYF.

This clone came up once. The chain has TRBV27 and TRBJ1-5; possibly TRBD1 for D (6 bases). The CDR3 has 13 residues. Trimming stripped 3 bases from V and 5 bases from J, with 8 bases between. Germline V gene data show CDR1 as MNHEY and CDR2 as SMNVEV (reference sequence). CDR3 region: CASSLAGDQPQHF. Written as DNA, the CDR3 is TGTGCCAGCAGTTTGGCAGGGGATCAGCCCCAGCATTTT.

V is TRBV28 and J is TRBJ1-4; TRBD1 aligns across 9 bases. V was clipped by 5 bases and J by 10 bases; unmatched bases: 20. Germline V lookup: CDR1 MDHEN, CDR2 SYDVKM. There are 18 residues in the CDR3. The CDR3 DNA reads TGTGCCAGCAGTCCCCCGGGACAGGGTCTTGGTGGTTCCGTAAAACTGTTTTTT. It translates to CASSPPGQGLGGSVKLFF.

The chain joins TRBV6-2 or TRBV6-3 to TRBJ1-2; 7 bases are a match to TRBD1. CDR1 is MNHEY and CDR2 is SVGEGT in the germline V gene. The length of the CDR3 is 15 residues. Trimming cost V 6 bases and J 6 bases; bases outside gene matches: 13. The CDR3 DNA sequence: TGTGCCAGCAGCTCAGACAGGGTCCTTACGAATGGCTACACCTTC. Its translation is CASSSDRVLTNGYTF.

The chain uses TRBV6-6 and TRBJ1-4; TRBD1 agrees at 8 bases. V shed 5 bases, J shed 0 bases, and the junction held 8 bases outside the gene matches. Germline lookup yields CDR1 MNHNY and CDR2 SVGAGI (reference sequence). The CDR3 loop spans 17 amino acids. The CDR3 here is CASSHRTGKTTNEKLFF. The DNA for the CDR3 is TGTGCCAGCAGTCACCGGACAGGGAAAACAACTAATGAAAAACTGTTTTTT.

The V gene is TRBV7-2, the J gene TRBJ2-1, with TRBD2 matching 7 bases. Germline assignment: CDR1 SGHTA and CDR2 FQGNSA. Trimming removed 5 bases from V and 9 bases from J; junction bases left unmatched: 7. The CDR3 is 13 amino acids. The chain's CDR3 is CASSAAGFPEQFF. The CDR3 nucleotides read TGTGCCAGCAGCGCAGCGGGGTTCCCTGAGCAGTTCTTC. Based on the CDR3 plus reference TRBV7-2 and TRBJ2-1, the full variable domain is GAGVSQSPSNKVTEKGKDVELRCDPISGHTALYWYRQSLGQGLEFLIYFQGNSAPDKSGLPSDRFSAERTGGSVSTLTIQRTQQEDSAVYLCASSAAGFPEQFFGPGTRLTVL.

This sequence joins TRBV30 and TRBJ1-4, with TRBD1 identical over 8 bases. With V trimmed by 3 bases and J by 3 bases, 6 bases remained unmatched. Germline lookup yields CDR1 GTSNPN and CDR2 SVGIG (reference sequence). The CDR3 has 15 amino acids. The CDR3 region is CAWSPRTGPNEKLFF. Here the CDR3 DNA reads TGTGCCTGGAGCCCTCGGACAGGGCCTAATGAAAAACTGTTTTTT.

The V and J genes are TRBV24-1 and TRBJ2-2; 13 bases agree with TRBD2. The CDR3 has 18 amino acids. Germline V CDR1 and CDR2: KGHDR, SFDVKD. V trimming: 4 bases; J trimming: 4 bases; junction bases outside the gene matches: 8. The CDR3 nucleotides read TGTGCCACCAGTGACCCGGGACTAGCGGGATCTCGCACCGGGGAGCTGTTTTTT. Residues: CATSDPGLAGSRTGELFF.

CDR3 region: CASSQRTGTGVADYGYTF. Written as DNA, the CDR3 is TGCGCCAGCAGCCAGAGAACCGGGACAGGGGTAGCCGACTATGGCTACACCTTC. The V call is TRBV4-1, the J call TRBJ1-2; TRBD1 agrees at 10 bases. V lost 3 bases and J lost 3; bases outside the gene matches: 13. This CDR3 is built from 18 residues. Germline V gene lookup returns CDR1 MGHRA and CDR2 YSYEKL.

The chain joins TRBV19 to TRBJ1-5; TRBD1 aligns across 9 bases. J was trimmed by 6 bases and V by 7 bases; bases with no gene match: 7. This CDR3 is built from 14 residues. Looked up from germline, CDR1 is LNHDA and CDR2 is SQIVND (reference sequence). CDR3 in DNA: TGTGCCAGTAAGGACAGGGGCGGTGTTCAGCCCCAGCATTTT. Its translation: CASKDRGGVQPQHF.